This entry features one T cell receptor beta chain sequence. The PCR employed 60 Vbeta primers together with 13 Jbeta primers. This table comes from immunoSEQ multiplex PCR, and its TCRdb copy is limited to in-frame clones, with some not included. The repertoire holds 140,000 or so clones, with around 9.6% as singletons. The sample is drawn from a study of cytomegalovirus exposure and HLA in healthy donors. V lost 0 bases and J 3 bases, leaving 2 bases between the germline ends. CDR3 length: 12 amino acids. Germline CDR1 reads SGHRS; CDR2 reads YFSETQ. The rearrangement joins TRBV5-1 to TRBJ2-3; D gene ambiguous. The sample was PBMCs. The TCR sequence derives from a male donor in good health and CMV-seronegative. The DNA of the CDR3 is TGCGCCAGCAGCTTGGCGACAGATACGCAGTATTTT. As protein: CASSLATDTQYF.